This passage covers 3 T cell receptor beta chains from one sample sequenced in a study of patients and donors after allogeneic stem cell transplantation. TCRdb used MiXCR to reprocess the RT-PCR reads, holding one entry per CDR3 protein. The sample lists about a million distinct CDR3 sequences, roughly 17% seen once, with 6% in the top ten. Sequencing used blood, either unsorted or a sorted T cell fraction (not recorded which). Receptors were obtained from a human donor who was either an allogeneic HSCT recipient or a stem cell or donor lymphocyte infusion donor (not recorded which). It is not recorded whose cells these are; they may come from a transplant donor.

The rearrangement links TRBV7-2 to TRBJ1-2; a weak D match, TRBD1 (6 bases). This CDR3 contains 14 residues. Germline V gene sequence: CDR1 SGHTA, CDR2 FQGNSA. V shed 2 bases and J shed 6 bases, with 13 bases lying between them. CDR3: CASSLYPGHHGYTF. Written as DNA, the CDR3 is TGTGCCAGCAGCTTATATCCGGGACATCATGGCTACACCTTC.

In its sample, this clonotype was seen a few times. The chain couples TRBV24-1 to TRBJ2-3; D tentatively fits TRBD1 or TRBD2 (5 bases each). Trimming took off 2 bases at V and 0 bases at J, with 8 bases between the two ends. The germline V gene has CDR1 KGHDR and CDR2 SFDVKD. This CDR3 region has 15 residues. The CDR3 region is CATSDYRDSTDTQYF. As DNA, the CDR3 is TGTGCCACCAGTGATTACCGGGACAGCACAGATACGCAGTATTTT.

This clonotype was picked up one time. The chain is built from TRBV12-3 or TRBV12-4 and TRBJ1-3, with D possibly being TRBD1 (5 bases). The V and J ends lost 3 bases and 0 bases respectively, with 27 bases between them. The CDR3 length is 21 residues. CDR3 nucleotides: TGTGCCAGCAGTTTCTTTAGGAGGACCCTCGACAGCCAATTCTCTGGAAACACCATATATTTT. Residues: CASSFFRRTLDSQFSGNTIYF.